This paragraph covers one T cell receptor beta chain sequence. The sample comes from a study of T-cell reconstitution after alpha-beta-depleted transplantation in children. It was with unique molecular identifiers that the TCRbeta library was prepared. From the PCR reads, TCRdb called clonotypes with MiXCR, one entry per CDR3 protein. The sample comprises 500,000 or so distinct CDR3 sequences, approximately 30% of which are singletons, and 2% to 3% rests with the top ten. Germline CDR1 and CDR2: LNHDA and SQIVND (reference sequence). Trimming left V 3 bases short and J 5 bases short, with 14 bases between. This CDR3 contains 15 residues.

This clonotype was sampled from a human donor who donated a stem cell graft to a child with aplastic anemia. The rearrangement links TRBV19 to TRBJ1-5, with D possibly TRBD1 on 6 matching bases. The material was PBMCs from the stem cell graft donor, obtained from the stem cell graft. The CDR3 sequence is CASSIWIQGDQPQHF. The CDR3 bases are TGTGCCAGTAGTATTTGGATACAGGGTGATCAGCCCCAGCATTTT.